These T cell receptor beta chains were read from a single sample in a study of CD8 T cells in ankylosing spondylitis. TCRdb re-called the 5' RACE reads through MiXCR, storing one row per CDR3 protein. The table includes about 750,000 distinct CDR3 sequences, around 20% detected once. The sequenced material came from blood, either unsorted or a sorted T cell fraction (not recorded which). These TCRs come from a male donor with ankylosing spondylitis. The CDR3 runs from the conserved cysteine through the conserved F or W. Fields, in order: D gene, V gene, J gene, clone size, CDR3 protein, CDR3 DNA. The D gene is left open where the match is weak. Where a row states a size, it is once, few, many or the class of an expanded clone; other rows omit it.

>.|TRBV7-9|TRBJ2-7|few
CASSLANYEQYF
TGTGCCAGCAGCTTAGCTAACTACGAGCAGTACTTC
>.|TRBV27|TRBJ1-3|few
CASKDSSGNTIYF
TGTGCCAGCAAAGACAGCTCTGGAAACACCATATATTTT
>.|TRBV29-1|TRBJ1-2|.
CSEGYGYTF
TGCAGTGAGGGATATGGCTACACCTTC
>TRBD1|TRBV29-1|TRBJ2-7|.
CSVGRDRSYEQYF
TGCAGCGTTGGCCGGGACAGATCCTACGAGCAGTACTTC
>TRBD1|TRBV11-2|TRBJ2-6|.
CASSLRGSGQGSGANVLTF
TGTGCCAGCAGCTTAAGAGGGAGTGGACAGGGCTCTGGGGCCAACGTCCTGACTTTC
>.|TRBV12-3/TRBV12-4|TRBJ2-7|few
CASSLGMESYEQYF
TGTGCCAGCAGTTTGGGTATGGAATCCTACGAGCAGTACTTC
>.|TRBV20-1|TRBJ2-2|.
CSARDAFVQAAPGELFF
TGCAGTGCTAGAGACGCATTCGTCCAGGCCGCCCCCGGGGAGCTGTTTTTT
>.|TRBV5-1|TRBJ1-1|few
CASSFTGTYEAFF
TGCGCCAGCAGCTTCACAGGGACCTATGAAGCTTTCTTT
>.|TRBV12-3/TRBV12-4|TRBJ1-1|.
CASSGTATEAFF
TGTGCCAGCTCAGGGACGGCCACTGAAGCTTTCTTT
>.|TRBV5-8|TRBJ2-1|few
CASSTGAAYNEQFF
TGTGCCAGCAGCACGGGGGCCGCTTACAATGAGCAGTTCTTC
>.|TRBV3-1|TRBJ1-1|.
CASSPVAGNTEAFF
TGTGCCAGCAGCCCAGTGGCGGGGAACACTGAAGCTTTCTTT
>TRBD2|TRBV5-1|TRBJ2-3|few
CASSLGFLAGSTDTQYF
TGCGCCAGCAGCTTGGGATTTCTAGCGGGGAGCACAGATACGCAGTATTTT
>TRBD1|TRBV5-1|TRBJ1-3|.
CASRLQGGTLSGNTIYF
TGCGCCAGCAGACTACAGGGGGGCACTCTCTCTGGAAACACCATATATTTT
>TRBD1|TRBV7-9|TRBJ1-6|few
CASSPTGDYNSPLHF
TGTGCCAGCAGCCCAACAGGGGATTATAATTCACCCCTCCACTTT
>.|TRBV21-1|TRBJ2-5|.
CASSKERGQWGLEEETQYF
TGTGCCAGCAGCAAAGAAAGGGGCCAATGGGGACTAGAGGAGGAGACCCAGTACTTC
>.|TRBV13|TRBJ1-2|.
CASSSDRSHGYTF
TGTGCCAGCAGCTCCGACCGATCTCATGGCTACACCTTC
>TRBD2|TRBV27|TRBJ2-7|many
CASSFGTSGSYEQYF
TGTGCCAGCAGTTTCGGGACTAGCGGGAGTTACGAGCAGTACTTC
>.|TRBV12-3/TRBV12-4|TRBJ2-7|many
CASSLWETLEQYF
TGTGCCAGCAGTTTATGGGAGACCCTCGAGCAGTACTTC
>TRBD1|TRBV30|TRBJ2-1|.
CAWSANRGSYNEQFF
TGTGCCTGGAGTGCAAACAGGGGTAGCTACAATGAGCAGTTCTTC
>.|TRBV3-1|TRBJ2-1|.
CASSLGSNPSSYNEQFF
TGTGCCAGCAGTCTGGGATCTAACCCGAGCTCCTACAATGAGCAGTTCTTC
>TRBD1|TRBV9|TRBJ2-7|.
CASSLSRGTGNIYEQYF
TGTGCCAGCAGCTTAAGCCGCGGGACAGGAAATATCTACGAGCAGTACTTC
>TRBD1|TRBV5-1|TRBJ2-3|.
CASNPGQLTDTQYF
TGCGCCAGCAACCCGGGACAGCTCACAGATACGCAGTATTTT
>.|TRBV9|TRBJ1-2|.
CASSVDDRYGYTF
TGTGCCAGCAGCGTGGACGACAGATATGGCTACACCTTC
>.|TRBV4-1|TRBJ1-6|few
CASSQDSAGYSYNSPLHF
TGCGCCAGCAGCCAAGATTCGGCGGGATACTCCTATAATTCACCCCTCCACTTT
>TRBD2|TRBV2|TRBJ2-5|.
CASNRLAGEETQYF
TGTGCCAGCAACCGACTAGCGGGGGAAGAGACCCAGTACTTC
>TRBD2|TRBV7-2|TRBJ2-5|few
CASSSYGGAVETQYF
TGTGCCAGCAGCTCTTACGGGGGGGCAGTAGAGACCCAGTACTTC
>.|TRBV7-2|TRBJ2-7|few
CASSLVRGLEGEQYF
TGTGCCAGCAGCTTAGTAAGAGGGCTTGAGGGAGAGCAGTACTTC
>.|TRBV5-1|TRBJ2-1|.
CASSLGWARTYNEQFF
TGCGCCAGCAGCTTGGGCTGGGCCAGAACCTACAATGAGCAGTTCTTC
>TRBD1|TRBV28|TRBJ1-1|few
CASSLYGGTGAGVFF
TGTGCCAGCAGTTTATATGGGGGGACAGGGGCGGGGGTTTTCTTT
>.|TRBV10-1|TRBJ1-1|.
CASSEMGALF
TGCGCCAGCAGTGAGATGGGGGCTCTCTTT
>.|TRBV4-3|TRBJ2-2|.
CASSQERGTSTGELFF
TGCGCCAGCAGCCAAGAACGGGGGACGAGCACCGGGGAGCTGTTTTTT
>.|TRBV12-3/TRBV12-4|TRBJ1-5|few
CASSWARNQPQHF
TGTGCCAGCAGCTGGGCTCGCAATCAGCCCCAGCATTTT
>.|TRBV5-1|TRBJ2-1|few
CASSYIGEEQFF
TGCGCCAGCAGCTACATCGGTGAGGAGCAGTTCTTC
>TRBD2|TRBV15|TRBJ2-1|many
CATSRASGGIPYNEQFF
TGTGCCACCAGCAGGGCGAGCGGGGGGATACCCTACAATGAGCAGTTCTTC
>TRBD1|TRBV7-2|TRBJ2-7|.
CASSLTDRGTYEQYF
TGTGCCAGCAGCTTAACGGACAGGGGAACCTACGAGCAGTACTTC
>.|TRBV7-8|TRBJ2-1|few
CASSSSGASSYNEQFF
TGTGCCAGCAGCTCCTCGGGAGCCAGCTCCTACAATGAGCAGTTCTTC
>.|TRBV6-5|TRBJ2-1|.
CASSYSVYNEQFF
TGTGCCAGCAGTTACTCAGTTTACAATGAGCAGTTCTTC
>.|TRBV29-1|TRBJ2-1|few
CSVPGYNEQFF
TGCAGCGTTCCCGGTTACAATGAGCAGTTCTTC
>.|TRBV7-9|TRBJ1-1|.
CATRDILTEAFF
TGTGCCACCAGGGACATCCTCACTGAAGCTTTCTTT
>.|TRBV6-2/TRBV6-3|TRBJ2-1|.
CASSRGRGTEQFF
TGTGCCAGCAGTAGGGGCCGAGGAACTGAGCAGTTCTTC
>.|TRBV7-9|TRBJ1-2|.
CASSFGRDFVSGYTF
TGTGCCAGCAGCTTCGGCCGGGACTTTGTATCTGGCTACACCTTC
>TRBD1|TRBV20-1|TRBJ2-2|once
CSAKGTGANTGELFF
TGCAGTGCTAAGGGTACAGGGGCCAACACCGGGGAGCTGTTTTTT
>.|TRBV27|TRBJ2-7|few
CASSTYQGYEQYF
TGTGCCAGCAGTACTTACCAGGGGTACGAGCAGTACTTC
>TRBD2|TRBV27|TRBJ2-5|.
CASSWTSGKAQYF
TGTGCCAGCAGTTGGACTAGCGGGAAGGCCCAGTACTTC
>.|TRBV6-2/TRBV6-3|TRBJ1-1|.
CASRNGGVTEAFF
TGTGCCAGCAGAAACGGGGGGGTAACTGAAGCTTTCTTT
>TRBD1|TRBV12-3/TRBV12-4|TRBJ2-7|.
CASRQGGSTGGDEQYF
TGTGCCAGCAGGCAGGGGGGATCCACAGGGGGCGACGAGCAGTACTTC
>TRBD1|TRBV20-1|TRBJ2-5|.
CSARDGTWDRLRSWETQYF
TGCAGTGCTAGAGATGGAACTTGGGACAGGTTGAGAAGTTGGGAGACCCAGTACTTC
>.|TRBV12-3/TRBV12-4|TRBJ1-5|few
CASSEPNQPQHF
TGTGCCAGCAGCGAACCCAATCAGCCCCAGCATTTT
>.|TRBV6-2/TRBV6-3|TRBJ1-1|few
CASSWAGLVHTEAFF
TGTGCCAGCAGTTGGGCGGGTCTTGTGCACACTGAAGCTTTCTTT
>TRBD1|TRBV5-1|TRBJ2-7|.
CASSWGQGEYEQYF
TGCGCCAGCAGCTGGGGACAGGGGGAGTACGAGCAGTACTTC